One and the same sample provided the 28 T cell receptor beta chains below, sequenced in a study of blood T cell repertoires in COVID-19. Profiled with immunoSEQ multiplex PCR; TCRdb holds only in-frame clones, not every one. The sample includes roughly 60,000 clones, 75% to 85% seen only once; the top ten take 10%. The specimen sequenced was peripheral blood. These receptor sequences come from a man aged 45-60 years with COVID-19, enrolled during active disease.

The count of this clone is one. V gene TRBV2 combines with J gene TRBJ2-5; TRBD1 matches at 7 bases. The CDR3 consists of 15 residues. The V gene's germline CDR1 is SNHLY and CDR2 FYNNEI. The V segment lost 6 bases and the J segment 2 bases; nucleotides outside the gene matches: 9. The CDR3 DNA reads as TGTGCCAGCAGCGCAGGTATGGGACAGCAAGAGACCCAGTACTTC. It is translated as CASSAGMGQQETQYF.

This sequence joins TRBV28 and TRBJ2-5; TRBD2 matches 8 bases. Trimming at V came to 5 bases and at J to 9 bases, leaving 14 bases not matched to a gene. CDR3 length equals 15 residues. Germline V lookup: CDR1 MDHEN, CDR2 SYDVKM. CDR3 sequence (DNA): TGTGCCAGCAGTCCCTTAGCCAGCGGGAGTAGGTCCCAGTACTTC. Amino acid sequence: CASSPLASGSRSQYF.

The chain employs TRBV19 and TRBJ1-4; no clear D. Germline CDR1 and CDR2: LNHDA and SQIVND (reference sequence). V was pared by 6 bases and J by 4 bases, with 9 bases between. This CDR3 has 13 amino acids. In DNA form, the CDR3 reads TGTGCCAGTAGGACCTCGGGTAATGAAAAACTGTTTTTT. Encoded protein: CASRTSGNEKLFF.

This rearrangement joins TRBV6-5 to TRBJ2-5; 8 nucleotides line up with TRBD1. There are 15 residues in the CDR3. V gave up 6 bases and J gave up 7 bases; unmatched junction bases: 13. From germline, CDR1 is MNHEY and CDR2 SVGAGI. CDR3 DNA: TGTGCCAGCAGAAACGACAGGGGTAGAGTGTCGACCCAGTACTTC. Its translation: CASRNDRGRVSTQYF.

The J gene is TRBJ2-1, the V gene TRBV15; TRBD1 agrees at 10 bases. CDR1 and CDR2 from the germline V gene are LNHNV and YYDKDF (reference sequence). The CDR3 consists of 15 residues. V dropped 3 bases and J dropped 9; count of bases not matched to a gene: 8. CDR3 DNA: TGTGCCACCAGCAGGGGGGGACAGGGGTCGGGTGAGCAGTTCTTC. Residues: CATSRGGQGSGEQFF.

The gene calls are TRBV6-5 and TRBJ1-6; possible D gene TRBD1, 5 bases. This CDR3 comprises 12 residues. V lost 6 bases to trimming and J lost 7 bases, with 7 bases between them. Germline-derived CDR1 and CDR2 are MNHEY and SVGAGI. CDR3 sequence (DNA): TGTGCCAGCAGCAGGGTGAATTCACCCCTCCACTTT. Translated: CASSRVNSPLHF.

In its sample, this clone was seen a few times. The gene calls are TRBV7-3 and TRBJ2-2; D is perhaps TRBD2 (5 bases). Trimming removed 4 bases from V and 3 bases from J, with 12 bases in between. CDR3 length: 15 amino acids. Germline CDR1 SGHTA, CDR2 FQGTGA. In nucleotides, the CDR3 is TGTGCCAGCAGCTCGCGGGCTAAGGACACCGGGGAGCTGTTTTTT. Translating it yields CASSSRAKDTGELFF.

The chain has TRBV7-2 and TRBJ1-1, with 7 bases lining up with TRBD1. The CDR3 is made up of 15 amino acids. After removal of 5 bases from V and 5 bases from J, the junction contained 11 bases not matched to a gene. CDR1 SGHTA and CDR2 FQGNSA come from the germline V gene. CDR3 residues: CASSTPRQGETEAFF. CDR3 nucleotides: TGTGCCAGCAGCACACCGCGACAGGGTGAGACTGAAGCTTTCTTT.

The genes are TRBV2 and TRBJ2-7; maybe TRBD2 (5 bases). The CDR3 runs 17 residues. V shed 2 bases and J shed 3 bases, with 20 bases lying between them. CDR1 and CDR2 (germline): SNHLY, FYNNEI. The CDR3 is CASSELEATRGSYEQYF. DNA of the CDR3: TGTGCCAGCAGTGAATTGGAGGCTACTCGAGGAAGCTACGAGCAGTACTTC.

This chain joins TRBV18 and TRBJ1-5, with D possibly being TRBD1 (6 bases). CDR1 and CDR2 from the germline V gene are KGHSH and LQKENI. The CDR3 is made up of 17 amino acids. V gave up 6 bases and J gave up 2 bases, with 20 bases separating them. CDR3 DNA: TGTGCCAGCTCTCCTATCTCCAGGGGCTCGGGCAATCAGCCCCAGCATTTT. This translates into CASSPISRGSGNQPQHF.

Only a few counts were recorded for this clone. The CDR3 spells CASSTRLAASYEQYF. As DNA, the CDR3 is TGTGCCAGTAGTACCAGACTAGCGGCGTCCTACGAGCAGTACTTC. The V and J genes are TRBV19 and TRBJ2-7; 9 bases line up with TRBD2. V gave up 4 bases and J gave up 1 base; unmatched junction bases: 5. From germline, CDR1 is LNHDA and CDR2 SQIVND (reference sequence). The length of the CDR3 is 15 residues.

Comments on this clone: The sample has other DNA sequences that encode this CDR3 too. The chain combines TRBV4-2 with TRBJ2-3, with 11 nucleotides matching TRBD2. V lost 3 bases, J lost 3 bases, and 11 bases stayed unmatched. The CDR3 has 18 amino acids. CDR1 and CDR2 from the germline V gene are LGHNA and YNFKEQ. CDR3 residues: CASSQRQLAGEVTDTQYF. DNA of the CDR3: TGTGCCAGCAGCCAGAGACAACTAGCGGGAGAGGTTACAGATACGCAGTATTTT.

The chain employs TRBV4-1 and TRBJ1-2; 7 nucleotides line up with TRBD1. This CDR3 is built from 16 residues. Germline V gene lookup returns CDR1 MGHRA and CDR2 YSYEKL. Trimming removed 1 base from V and 4 bases from J; junction bases left unmatched: 9. The CDR3: CASSQGQGRFSYGYTF. CDR3 coding DNA: TGCGCCAGCAGCCAAGGACAGGGAAGGTTCTCCTATGGCTACACCTTC.

The chain has TRBV5-6 and TRBJ1-2; 7 bases align to TRBD1. With V trimmed by 0 bases and J by 2 bases, 1 base remained unmatched. The V gene's germline CDR1 is SGHDT and CDR2 YYEEEE. This CDR3 contains 14 residues. CDR3 protein: CASSLGQGNYGYTF. The CDR3 DNA reads TGTGCCAGCAGCTTGGGACAGGGAAACTATGGCTACACCTTC. The complete variable domain, with remaining parts taken from reference TRBV5-6 and TRBJ1-2, reads DAGVTQSPTHLIKTRGQQVTLRCSPKSGHDTVSWYQQALGQGPQFIFQYYEEEERQRGNFPDRFSGHQFPNYSSELNVNALLLGDSALYLCASSLGQGNYGYTFGSGTRLTVV.

V is TRBV5-1 and J is TRBJ1-2; 10 positions agree with TRBD1. The germline gives CDR1 SGHRS, CDR2 YFSETQ. The CDR3 sequence is 14 residues long. V shed 3 bases, J shed 6 bases, and the junction held 5 bases outside the gene matches. The chain's CDR3 is CASSSDRGRHGYTF. For the CDR3, the DNA is TGCGCCAGCAGCTCTGACAGGGGGCGACATGGCTACACCTTC.

This clone was seen only a few times. The CDR3, as DNA: TGTGCCAGCAGTTTATCTAGCGGGAGCCCCACAGATACGCAGTATTTT. Translation: CASSLSSGSPTDTQYF. The chain joins TRBV27 to TRBJ2-3, with 9 bases matching TRBD2. After removal of 0 bases from V and 2 bases from J, the junction contained 3 bases not matched to a gene. The germline V gene encodes CDR1 MNHEY and CDR2 SMNVEV (reference sequence). CDR3 length equals 16 residues.

The chain uses TRBV28 and TRBJ2-7; a possible D gene is TRBD1 (5 bases). Trimming left V 2 bases short and J 6 bases short, with 8 bases between. The germline V gene has CDR1 MDHEN and CDR2 SYDVKM. The CDR3 sequence is 12 residues long. The CDR3 reads CASSLGAAEQYF. CDR3 nucleotides: TGTGCCAGCAGTTTAGGGGCAGCCGAGCAGTACTTC.

This clone has a handful of counts. This chain joins TRBV3-1 (or the pseudogene TRBV3-2) and TRBJ1-6; D is uncertain. The germline CDR1 and CDR2 sequences are LGHDT and YNNKEL (reference sequence). This CDR3 region has 12 residues. Deletions cut 1 base from V and 11 bases from J, with 6 bases between. The CDR3 DNA reads as TGTGCCAGCAGCCAAGCACTGGCACCCCTCCACTTT. It encodes CASSQALAPLHF.

This chain joins TRBV19 and TRBJ1-1; D remains ambiguous. CDR3 size: 13 residues. The germline V gene encodes CDR1 LNHDA and CDR2 SQIVND (reference sequence). V gave up 6 bases and J gave up 6 bases, with 14 bases separating them. The CDR3 spells CASRTPSNPEAFF. The CDR3 nucleotides read TGTGCCAGTAGGACACCCAGCAACCCTGAAGCTTTCTTT.

The genes are TRBV6-2 or TRBV6-3 and TRBJ1-2, with a possible D match to TRBD1 (6 bases). V lost 2 bases and J 2 bases, leaving 12 bases between the germline ends. This CDR3 contains 15 residues. The germline V gene encodes CDR1 MNHEY and CDR2 SVGEGT. In DNA, the CDR3 is TGTGCCAGCAGTTACGCGGGCAGGGGAAACTATGGCTACACCTTC. It specifies CASSYAGRGNYGYTF.

The chain links TRBV10-2 to TRBJ1-2, with TRBD1 identical over 7 bases. The CDR3 runs 16 residues. Germline CDR1 reads WSHSY; CDR2 reads SAAADI. J was trimmed by 4 bases and V by 1 base; bases with no gene match: 9. CDR3 nucleotides: TGCGCCAGCAGTGAGTACGACAGGGACCTGGCCTATGGCTACACCTTC. Protein: CASSEYDRDLAYGYTF.

The rearrangement joins TRBV5-5 to TRBJ2-5, with D possibly TRBD1 on 6 matching bases. With 2 bases removed from V and 0 bases from J, the gap between germline ends came to 11 bases. CDR3 length: 15 residues. CDR1 and CDR2 (germline): SGHKS, YYEKEE (reference sequence). The CDR3 loop reads CASSFQGRNQETQYF. In nucleotides, the CDR3 is TGTGCCAGCAGCTTCCAGGGGCGCAACCAAGAGACCCAGTACTTC.

The table lists this clone with a few counts. This chain links TRBV6-2 or TRBV6-3 with TRBJ2-1, with 7 bases identical to TRBD2. CDR3 size: 15 residues. The V segment lost 5 bases and the J segment 7 bases; nucleotides outside the gene matches: 11. Germline loops: CDR1 MNHEY, CDR2 SVGEGT. The DNA of the CDR3 is TGTGCCAGCAGTACCCCCAGCGGGATTTTTAATGAGCAGTTCTTC. Its protein product is CASSTPSGIFNEQFF.

The CDR3 nucleotides are TGCGCCAGCAGCTTGTTTGCGGGAGTGTCAGATACGCAGTATTTT. This gives the protein CASSLFAGVSDTQYF. The chain is built from TRBV5-1 and TRBJ2-3; 7 bases are a match to TRBD2. CDR1 SGHRS and CDR2 YFSETQ come from the germline V gene. V trimming: 1 base; J trimming: 4 bases; junction bases outside the gene matches: 6. There are 15 residues in the CDR3.

This clone appeared a single time. This chain connects TRBV7-2 to TRBJ2-2; 7 positions match TRBD1. The CDR3 has 18 residues. CDR1 and CDR2 (germline): SGHTA, FQGNSA. J was trimmed by 1 base and V by 4 bases; bases with no gene match: 12. The CDR3, as DNA: TGTGCCAGCAGCTCAACCAGAACAGGGGTGCAGAACACCGGGGAGCTGTTTTTT. Protein: CASSSTRTGVQNTGELFF.

Here the CDR3 DNA reads TGTGCCAGCAGGCCTACACTAGCAACCACAGATACGCAGTATTTT. Translating gives CASRPTLATTDTQYF. The chain employs TRBV6-5 and TRBJ2-3; D is possibly TRBD2 (6 bases). Germline V gene sequence: CDR1 MNHEY, CDR2 SVGAGI. Trimming shortened V by 6 bases and J by 2 bases, and 15 bases separated the two germline ends. This CDR3 is 15 amino acids long.

J is TRBJ1-2 and V is TRBV28, with a tentative D call TRBD1 (6 bases). CDR1 MDHEN and CDR2 SYDVKM come from the germline V gene. V lost 4 bases to trimming and J lost 6 bases, with 12 bases between them. This CDR3 spans 13 amino acids. CDR3 region: CASSSLDSNGYTF. CDR3 sequence (DNA): TGTGCCAGCAGTTCCTTGGACAGTAATGGCTACACCTTC.

This clone was counted a few times. The CDR3 reads CASSQDHLNTDTQYF. The DNA of the CDR3 is TGCGCCAGCAGCCAAGATCACCTAAACACAGATACGCAGTATTTT. This rearrangement joins TRBV4-3 to TRBJ2-3; unclear D gene. The CDR3 runs 15 residues. Trimming cost V 0 bases and J 2 bases, with 9 bases left between them. CDR1 LGHNA and CDR2 YSLEER come from the germline V gene.